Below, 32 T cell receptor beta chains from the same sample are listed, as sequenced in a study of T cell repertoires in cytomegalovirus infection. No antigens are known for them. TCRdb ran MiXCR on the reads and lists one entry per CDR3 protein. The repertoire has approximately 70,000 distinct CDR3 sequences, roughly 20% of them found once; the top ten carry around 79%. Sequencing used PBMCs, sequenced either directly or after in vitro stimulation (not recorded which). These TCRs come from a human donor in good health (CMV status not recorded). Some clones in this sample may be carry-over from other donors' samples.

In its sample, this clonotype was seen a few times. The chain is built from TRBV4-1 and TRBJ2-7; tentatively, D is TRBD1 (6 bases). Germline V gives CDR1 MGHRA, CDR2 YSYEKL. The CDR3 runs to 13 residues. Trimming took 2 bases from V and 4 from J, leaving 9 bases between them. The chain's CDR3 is CASSQQQGYEQYF. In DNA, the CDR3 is TGCGCCAGCAGCCAACAACAGGGTTACGAGCAGTACTTC.

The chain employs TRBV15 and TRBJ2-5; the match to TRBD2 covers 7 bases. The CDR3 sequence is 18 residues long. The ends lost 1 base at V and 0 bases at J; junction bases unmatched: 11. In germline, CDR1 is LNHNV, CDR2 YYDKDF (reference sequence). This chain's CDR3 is CATSRGVVLSGYQETQYF. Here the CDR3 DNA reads TGTGCCACCAGCAGAGGGGTCGTCCTTAGCGGGTACCAAGAGACCCAGTACTTC.

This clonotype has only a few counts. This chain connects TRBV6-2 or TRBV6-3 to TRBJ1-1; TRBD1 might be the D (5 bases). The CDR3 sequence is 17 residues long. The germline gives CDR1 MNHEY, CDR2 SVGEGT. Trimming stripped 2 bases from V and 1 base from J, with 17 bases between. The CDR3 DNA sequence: TGTGCCAGCAGTTACCCAATTTCAGGGCTTCCGAACACTGAAGCTTTCTTT. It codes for CASSYPISGLPNTEAFF.

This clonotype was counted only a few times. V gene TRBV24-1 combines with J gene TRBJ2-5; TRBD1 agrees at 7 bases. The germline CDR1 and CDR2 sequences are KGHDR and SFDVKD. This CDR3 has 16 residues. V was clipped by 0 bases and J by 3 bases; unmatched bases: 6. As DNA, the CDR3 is TGTGCCACCAGTGATTTGGGGGACAGCAATGAAGAGACCCAGTACTTC. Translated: CATSDLGDSNEETQYF.

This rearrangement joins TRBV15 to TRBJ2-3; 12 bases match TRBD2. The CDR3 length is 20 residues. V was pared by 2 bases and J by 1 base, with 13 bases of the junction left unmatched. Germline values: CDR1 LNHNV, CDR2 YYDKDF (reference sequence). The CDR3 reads CATSRPRGASGRAGTDTQYF. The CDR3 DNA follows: TGTGCCACCAGCAGACCCCGTGGGGCTAGCGGGAGGGCCGGCACAGATACGCAGTATTTT.

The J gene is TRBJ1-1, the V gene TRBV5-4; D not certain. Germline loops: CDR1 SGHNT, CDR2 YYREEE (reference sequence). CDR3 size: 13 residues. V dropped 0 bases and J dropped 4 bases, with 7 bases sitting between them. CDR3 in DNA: TGTGCCAGCAGCTTGGACACGGGCACTGAAGCTTTCTTT. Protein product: CASSLDTGTEAFF. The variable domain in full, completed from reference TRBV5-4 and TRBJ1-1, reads ETGVTQSPTHLIKTRGQQVTLRCSSQSGHNTVSWYQQALGQGPQFIFQYYREEENGRGNFPPRFSGLQFPNYSSELNVNALELDDSALYLCASSLDTGTEAFFGQGTRLTVV.

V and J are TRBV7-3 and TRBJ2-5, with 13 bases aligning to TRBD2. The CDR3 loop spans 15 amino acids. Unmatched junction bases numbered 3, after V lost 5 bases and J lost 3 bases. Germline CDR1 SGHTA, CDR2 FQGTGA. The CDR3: CASSLGLAGEETQYF. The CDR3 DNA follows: TGTGCCAGCAGCCTAGGACTAGCGGGAGAAGAGACCCAGTACTTC.

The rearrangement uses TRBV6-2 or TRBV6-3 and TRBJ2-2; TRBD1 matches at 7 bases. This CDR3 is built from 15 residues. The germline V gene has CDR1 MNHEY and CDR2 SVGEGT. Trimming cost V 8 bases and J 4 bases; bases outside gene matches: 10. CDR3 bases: TGTGCCAGCGAAGAGGGACAGTTCAGCACCGGGGAGCTGTTTTTT. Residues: CASEEGQFSTGELFF.

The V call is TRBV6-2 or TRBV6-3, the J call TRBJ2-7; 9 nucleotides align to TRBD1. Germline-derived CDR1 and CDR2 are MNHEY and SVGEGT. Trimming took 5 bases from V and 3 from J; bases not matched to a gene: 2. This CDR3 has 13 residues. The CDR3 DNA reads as TGTGCCAGCAGTCCGACAGGGGGCTACGAGCAGTACGTC. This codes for CASSPTGGYEQYV.

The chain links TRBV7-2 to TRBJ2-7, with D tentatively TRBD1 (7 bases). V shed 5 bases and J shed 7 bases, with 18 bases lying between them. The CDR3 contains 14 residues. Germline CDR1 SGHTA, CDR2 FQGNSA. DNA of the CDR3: TGTGCCAGCAGCCCCCAGGAGGGGGCGCAGGAGCAGTACTTC. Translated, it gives CASSPQEGAQEQYF.

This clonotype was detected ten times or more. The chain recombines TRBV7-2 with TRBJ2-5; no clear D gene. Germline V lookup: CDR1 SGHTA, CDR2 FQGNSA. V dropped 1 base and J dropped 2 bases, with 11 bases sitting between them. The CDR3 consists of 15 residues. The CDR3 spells CASSLGAGVQETQYF. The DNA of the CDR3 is TGTGCCAGCAGCTTAGGGGCTGGCGTACAAGAGACCCAGTACTTC.

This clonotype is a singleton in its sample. This CDR3 is CASSPWTANTEAFF. The CDR3 bases are TGTGCCAGCAGCCCATGGACAGCGAACACTGAAGCTTTCTTT. The chain combines TRBV11-3 with TRBJ1-1; possibly TRBD1 for D (6 bases). Germline V CDR1 and CDR2: SGHNT, YENEEA. Deletions cut 5 bases from V and 1 base from J, with 11 bases between. This CDR3 has 14 residues.

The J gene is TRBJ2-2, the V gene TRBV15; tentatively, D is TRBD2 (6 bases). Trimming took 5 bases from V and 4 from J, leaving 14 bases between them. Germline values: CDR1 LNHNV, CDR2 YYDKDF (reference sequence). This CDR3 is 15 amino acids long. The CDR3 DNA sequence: TGTGCCACCAGCCCTACCGGGGGACCCACCGGGGAGCTGTTTTTT. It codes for CATSPTGGPTGELFF.

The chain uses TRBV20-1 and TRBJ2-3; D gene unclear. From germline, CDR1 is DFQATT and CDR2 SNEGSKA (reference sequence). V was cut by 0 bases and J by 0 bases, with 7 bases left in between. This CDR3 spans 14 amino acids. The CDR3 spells CSARDPRSTDTQYF. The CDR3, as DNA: TGCAGTGCTAGAGACCCCAGGAGCACAGATACGCAGTATTTT.

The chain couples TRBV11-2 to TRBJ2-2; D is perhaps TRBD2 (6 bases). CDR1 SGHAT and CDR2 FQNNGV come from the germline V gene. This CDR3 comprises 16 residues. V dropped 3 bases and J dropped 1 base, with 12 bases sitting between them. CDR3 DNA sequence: TGTGCCAGCAGCTTCCTCCCGGGGGTGAACACCGGGGAGCTGTTTTTT. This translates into CASSFLPGVNTGELFF.

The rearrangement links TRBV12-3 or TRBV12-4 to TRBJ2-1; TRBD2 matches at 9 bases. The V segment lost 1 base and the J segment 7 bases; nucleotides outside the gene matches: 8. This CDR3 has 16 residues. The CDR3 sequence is CASSLGAGGWGNEQFF. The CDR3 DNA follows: TGTGCCAGCAGTTTAGGCGCGGGAGGGTGGGGAAATGAGCAGTTCTTC.

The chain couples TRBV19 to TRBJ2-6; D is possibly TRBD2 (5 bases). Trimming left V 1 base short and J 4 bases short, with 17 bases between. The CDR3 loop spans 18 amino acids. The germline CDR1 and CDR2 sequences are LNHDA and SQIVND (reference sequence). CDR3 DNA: TGTGCCAGTAGTATAGCCGGGTTCGATACGGGAGGGGCCAACGTCCTGACTTTC. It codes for CASSIAGFDTGGANVLTF.

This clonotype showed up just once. CDR3 region: CASSLAAWNEQFF. The CDR3 region has the DNA TGTGCCAGCAGTTTAGCGGCCTGGAATGAGCAGTTCTTC. The V and J genes are TRBV28 and TRBJ2-1; D is uncertain. The germline V gene has CDR1 MDHEN and CDR2 SYDVKM. Trimming took 2 bases from V and 7 from J, leaving 9 bases between them. This CDR3 spans 13 amino acids.

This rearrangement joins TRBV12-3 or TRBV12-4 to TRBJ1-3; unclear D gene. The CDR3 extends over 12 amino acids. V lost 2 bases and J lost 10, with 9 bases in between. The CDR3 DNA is TGTGCCAGCAGTTTATCGGGCAAGACCATATATTTT. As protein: CASSLSGKTIYF.

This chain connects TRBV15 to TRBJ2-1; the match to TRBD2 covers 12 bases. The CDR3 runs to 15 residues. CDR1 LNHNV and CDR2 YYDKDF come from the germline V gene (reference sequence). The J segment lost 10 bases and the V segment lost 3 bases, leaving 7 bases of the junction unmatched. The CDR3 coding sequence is TGTGCCACCAGCAGGACGACTAGCGGGAGTAGGGAGCAGTTCTTC. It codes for CATSRTTSGSREQFF. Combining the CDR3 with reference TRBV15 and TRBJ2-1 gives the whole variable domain DAMVIQNPRYQVTQFGKPVTLSCSQTLNHNVMYWYQQKSSQAPKLLFHYYDKDFNNEADTPDNFQSRRPNTSFCFLDIRSPGLGDTAMYLCATSRTTSGSREQFFGPGTRLTVL.

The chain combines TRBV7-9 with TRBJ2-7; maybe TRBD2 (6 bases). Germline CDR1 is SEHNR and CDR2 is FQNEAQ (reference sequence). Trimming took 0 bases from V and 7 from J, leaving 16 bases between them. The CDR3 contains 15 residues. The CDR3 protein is CASSLAISGPREQYF. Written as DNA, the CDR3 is TGTGCCAGCAGCTTAGCGATTAGCGGACCTCGGGAGCAGTACTTC.

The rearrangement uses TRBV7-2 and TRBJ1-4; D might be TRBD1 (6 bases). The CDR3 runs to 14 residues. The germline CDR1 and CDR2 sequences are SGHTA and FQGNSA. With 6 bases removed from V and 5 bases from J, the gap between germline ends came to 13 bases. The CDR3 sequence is CASRQGFRNEKLFF. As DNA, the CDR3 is TGTGCCAGCAGACAGGGCTTTCGGAATGAAAAACTGTTTTTT.

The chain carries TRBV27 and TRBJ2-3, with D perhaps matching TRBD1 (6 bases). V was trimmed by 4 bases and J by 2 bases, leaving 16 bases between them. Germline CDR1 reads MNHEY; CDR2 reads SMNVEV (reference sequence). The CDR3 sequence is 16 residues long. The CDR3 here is CASSSPPGTPTDTQYF. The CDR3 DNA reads TGTGCCAGCAGTTCCCCCCCCGGGACACCCACAGATACGCAGTATTTT.

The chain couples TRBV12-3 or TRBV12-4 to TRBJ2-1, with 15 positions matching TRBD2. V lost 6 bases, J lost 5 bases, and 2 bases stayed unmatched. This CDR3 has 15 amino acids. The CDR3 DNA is TGTGCCAGCAGGGGGACTAGCGGGAGGCACAATGAGCAGTTCTTC. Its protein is CASRGTSGRHNEQFF.

CDR3 nucleotides: TGTGCCAGCAGCACTGACGAGGGCTCTGGGGCCAACGTCCTGACTTTC. As protein: CASSTDEGSGANVLTF. This chain joins TRBV7-9 and TRBJ2-6; maybe TRBD2 (5 bases). Germline V gene data show CDR1 as SEHNR and CDR2 as FQNEAQ (reference sequence). The CDR3 extends over 16 amino acids. Trimming took 5 bases from V and 0 from J, leaving 11 bases between them.

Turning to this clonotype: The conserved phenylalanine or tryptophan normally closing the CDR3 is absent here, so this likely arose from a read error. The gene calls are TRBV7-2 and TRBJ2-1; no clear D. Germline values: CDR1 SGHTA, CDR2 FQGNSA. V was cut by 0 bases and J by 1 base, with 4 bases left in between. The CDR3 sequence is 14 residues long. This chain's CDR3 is CASSLAGSYNEQFY. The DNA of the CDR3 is TGTGCCAGCAGCTTAGCGGGATCCTACAATGAGCAGTTCTAC.

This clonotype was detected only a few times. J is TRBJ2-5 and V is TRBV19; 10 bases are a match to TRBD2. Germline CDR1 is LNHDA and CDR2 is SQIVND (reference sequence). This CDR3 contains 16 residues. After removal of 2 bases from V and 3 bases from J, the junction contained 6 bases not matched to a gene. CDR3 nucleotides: TGTGCCAGTAGTATAAGTGGGCTAGCGGGGGAAGAGACCCAGTACTTC. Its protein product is CASSISGLAGEETQYF.

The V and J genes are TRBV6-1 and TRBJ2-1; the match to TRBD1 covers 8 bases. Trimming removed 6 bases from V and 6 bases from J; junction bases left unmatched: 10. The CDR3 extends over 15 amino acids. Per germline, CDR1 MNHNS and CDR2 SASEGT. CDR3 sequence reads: CASSLQGAIINEQFF. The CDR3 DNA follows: TGTGCCAGCAGCCTTCAGGGGGCGATCATCAATGAGCAGTTCTTC.

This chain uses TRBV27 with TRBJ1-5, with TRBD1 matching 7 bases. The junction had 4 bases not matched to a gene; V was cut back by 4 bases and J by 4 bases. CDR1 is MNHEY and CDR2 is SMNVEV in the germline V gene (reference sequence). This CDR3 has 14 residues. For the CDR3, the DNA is TGTGCCAGCAGTTCGGGACAGATTAATCAGCCCCAGCATTTT. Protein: CASSSGQINQPQHF.

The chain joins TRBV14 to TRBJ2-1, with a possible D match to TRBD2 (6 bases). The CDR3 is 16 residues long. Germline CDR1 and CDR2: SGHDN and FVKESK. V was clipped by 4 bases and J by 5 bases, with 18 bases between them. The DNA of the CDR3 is TGTGCCAGCAGCCCAGCAACGGGGAGGAGGAACAATGAGCAGTTCTTC. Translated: CASSPATGRRNNEQFF.

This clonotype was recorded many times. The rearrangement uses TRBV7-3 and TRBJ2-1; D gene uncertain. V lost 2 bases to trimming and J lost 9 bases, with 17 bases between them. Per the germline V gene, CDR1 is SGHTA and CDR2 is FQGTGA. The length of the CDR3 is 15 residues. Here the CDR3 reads CASSLGSTLGAEQFF. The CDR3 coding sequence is TGTGCCAGCAGCTTAGGTTCGACCTTGGGCGCTGAGCAGTTCTTC. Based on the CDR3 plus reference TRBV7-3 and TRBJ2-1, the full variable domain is GAGVSQTPSNKVTEKGKYVELRCDPISGHTALYWYRQSLGQGPEFLIYFQGTGAADDSGLPNDRFFAVRPEGSVSTLKIQRTERGDSAVYLCASSLGSTLGAEQFFGPGTRLTVL.

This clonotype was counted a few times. In DNA form, the CDR3 reads TGTGCCAGTAGTATCAGGAGACAGACAACTAATGAAAAACTGTTTTTT. Its translation is CASSIRRQTTNEKLFF. The chain couples TRBV19 to TRBJ1-4; a weak D match, TRBD1 (5 bases). The germline gives CDR1 LNHDA, CDR2 SQIVND (reference sequence). Trimming left V 3 bases short and J 0 bases short, with 11 bases between. This CDR3 is built from 16 residues. The variable domain in full, with the rest retrieved from reference TRBV19 and TRBJ1-4, is DGGITQSPKYLFRKEGQNVTLSCEQNLNHDAMYWYRQDPGQGLRLIYYSQIVNDFQKGDIAEGYSVSREKKESFPLTVTSAQKNPTAFYLCASSIRRQTTNEKLFFGSGTQLSVL.